This T cell receptor (beta chain) was sequenced during a study of Ad26.COV2.S vaccination and SARS-CoV-2 variants. Study-wide findings and caveats: Breadth measured for non-spike TCRs was similar across vaccine and placebo recipients.

This table comes from immunoSEQ multiplex PCR, and its TCRdb copy is limited to in-frame clones, with some not included. The repertoire has roughly 700,000 clones, about 89% of them found once; the top ten carry approximately 1.5%. The treatment was: around 19 received Ad26.COV2.S at low or high dose, single or two shots; 5 received placebo; per-sample allocation not given. On day 63 after the first injection, vaccine and placebo recipients gave samples. The administered vaccine (an Ad26 vector) expressed Wuhan-strain SARS-CoV-2 spike. Points on this clone: Its matching antigen is unknown.

Per germline, CDR1 SGHTA and CDR2 FQGTGA. The length of the CDR3 is 14 residues. The germline V and J ends were trimmed by 5 bases and 2 bases, with 12 bases remaining between them. The chain recombines TRBV7-3 with TRBJ2-5; D gene uncertain. The receptor comes from a person between 18 and 60 years old who received the Ad26.COV2.S COVID-19 vaccine or a placebo. The starting material was peripheral blood, obtained in a trial of Ad26.COV2.S vaccine versus placebo. The CDR3 DNA is TGTGCCAGCAGCCCCAACATGGGTCAAGAGACCCAGTACTTC. Protein sequence: CASSPNMGQETQYF.